This TCR beta chain is drawn from a study of CXCR3-negative and CXCR3-positive naive CD8 T cells. Study conclusions and caveats: Naive subsets did not differ in surface CD5, and the authors estimated TCR strength using properties of the TRB CDR3. CXCR3-positive naive cells had TRB CDR3s that were more hydrophobic than CXCR3-negative naive cells had. Naive cells, whether CXCR3-negative or CXCR3-positive, had similar TRBV-TRBJ usage, while memory cells differed. Sequencing showed both naive subsets with comparably high diversity, and memory CD8+ cells much lower.

According to its frequency, this clonotype is medium-sized (0.01 to 0.1%). Its target is not known. This CDR3 contains 13 residues. Germline CDR1 SQVTM, CDR2 ANQGSEA. TRB cDNA was prepared as libraries by UMI-labeled 5' RACE. TCRdb reprocessed the 5' RACE reads, with one entry per CDR3 protein and no DNA. The specimen's table records some 5,000 distinct CDR3 sequences. The receptor comes from a human donor in good health. Some clones in this sample may be carry-over from other donors' samples. Source material: naive CXCR3- CD8+ T cells from blood. Stated subset: CD45RO-CCR7+CD27+CD95- naive CD8+ T cells lacking CXCR3 (TNR3-). V is TRBV29-1 and J is TRBJ1-2; TCRdb lists TRBD1, though no DNA is available to test this call. This chain's CDR3 is CSVEEQDSYGYTF.